The clone carrying this TCR beta chain was seen a handful of times. V lost 2 bases and J 1 base, leaving 12 bases between the germline ends. This CDR3 is built from 15 residues. Germline CDR1 is SGHRS and CDR2 is YFSETQ. The data belong to a study of T cells after yellow fever vaccination. TCRdb used MiXCR to reprocess the 5' RACE reads, holding one entry per CDR3 protein. This sample has roughly 520,000 distinct CDR3 sequences; about a fifth occur once, and the top ten carry about 15%. This chain links TRBV5-1 with TRBJ2-5; a weak D match, TRBD1 (6 bases). Sample: PBMCs, taken 20 to 25 days after the first yellow fever vaccination. The TCR sequence derives from a man aged 18 to 29 who received the YFV17D yellow fever vaccine. CDR3 nucleotides: TGCGCCAGCAGCTTCGCCGGGACAATCCAAGAGACCCAGTACTTC. It specifies CASSFAGTIQETQYF.